This record concerns one TCR beta chain sequence. The target antigen is unknown. A junction boundary mismatches the germline segment, possibly from a read error. The entry originates in a study of metastatic and nonmetastatic thyroid tumors. Study-level information: The authors compared repertoires across blood and tumor or nodule tissue from malignant and benign thyroid patients.

Study-wide results and caveats: Significantly greater TCR beta diversity was reportedly found in malignant thyroid tumors than in benign nodules (in blood and tumor).

Source study methods: Across clinicopathological groups, CDR3 differences served as the basis for building a distant-metastasis classifier for papillary thyroid cancer. With MiXCR, TCRdb called clones anew from the PCR reads. For this entry, the V and J calls and clone size follow TCRdb and not the study's own pipeline. The table lists 15,000 to 20,000 clones, about 35% of them singletons, with approximately 11% in the top ten. Patients had received no treatment of any kind before thyroid surgery. Germline V lookup: CDR1 KGHSH, CDR2 LQKENI. The CDR3 contains 14 residues. Sequenced input: tumor tissue. V is TRBV18 and J is TRBJ2-3, with a possible D match to TRBD2 (5 bases). The source is a male donor with papillary thyroid cancer or a benign thyroid nodule (not recorded which). Some clones in this sample may be carry-over from other donors' samples. The CDR3 sequence: CASSPDNGIDTHYF. CDR3 bases: TGTGCCAGCTCACCAGATAACGGGATAGATACGCACTATTTT.